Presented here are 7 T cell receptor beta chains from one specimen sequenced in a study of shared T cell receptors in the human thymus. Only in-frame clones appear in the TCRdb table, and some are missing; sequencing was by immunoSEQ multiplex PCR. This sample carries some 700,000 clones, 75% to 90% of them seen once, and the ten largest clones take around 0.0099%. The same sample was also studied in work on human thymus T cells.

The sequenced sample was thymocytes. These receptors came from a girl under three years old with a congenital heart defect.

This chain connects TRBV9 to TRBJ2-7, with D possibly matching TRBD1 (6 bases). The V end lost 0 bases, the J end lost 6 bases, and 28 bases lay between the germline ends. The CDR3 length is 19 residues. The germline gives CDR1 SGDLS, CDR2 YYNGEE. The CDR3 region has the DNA TGTGCCAGCAGCGTAGAGGGGGTGAGTGTGGGACGGGGAACTGCCGAGCAGTACTTC. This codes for CASSVEGVSVGRGTAEQYF.

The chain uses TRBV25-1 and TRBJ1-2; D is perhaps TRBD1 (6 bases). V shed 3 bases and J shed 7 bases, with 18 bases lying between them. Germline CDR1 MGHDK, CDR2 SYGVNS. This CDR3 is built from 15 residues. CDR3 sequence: CASSERGTGKSGYTF. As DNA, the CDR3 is TGTGCCAGCAGTGAGAGGGGCACAGGGAAGAGTGGCTACACCTTC.

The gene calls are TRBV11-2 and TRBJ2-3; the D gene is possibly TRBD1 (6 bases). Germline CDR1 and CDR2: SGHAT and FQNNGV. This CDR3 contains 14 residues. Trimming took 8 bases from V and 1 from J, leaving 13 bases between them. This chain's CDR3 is CASLDSRGTDTQYF. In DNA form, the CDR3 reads TGTGCCAGCCTGGACAGCCGTGGCACAGATACGCAGTATTTT.

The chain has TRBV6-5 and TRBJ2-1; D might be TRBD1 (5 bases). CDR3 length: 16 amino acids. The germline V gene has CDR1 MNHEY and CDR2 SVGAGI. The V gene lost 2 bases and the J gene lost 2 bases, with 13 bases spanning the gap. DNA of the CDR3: TGTGCCAGCAGTTACCATCAGGGTTTCACCTACAATGAGCAGTTCTTC. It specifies CASSYHQGFTYNEQFF.

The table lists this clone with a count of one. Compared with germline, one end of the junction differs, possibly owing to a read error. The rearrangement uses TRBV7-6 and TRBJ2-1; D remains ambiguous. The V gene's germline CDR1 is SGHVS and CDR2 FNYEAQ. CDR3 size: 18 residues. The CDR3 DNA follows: TGTGCCAGCAGTTTAGTGGAACAACGCGGTGCATCCTACAATGAGCAGTTCTTC. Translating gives CASSLVEQRGASYNEQFF.

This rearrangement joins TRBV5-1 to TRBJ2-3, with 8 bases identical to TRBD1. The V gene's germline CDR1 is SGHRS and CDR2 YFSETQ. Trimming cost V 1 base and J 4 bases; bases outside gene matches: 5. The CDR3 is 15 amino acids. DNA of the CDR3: TGCGCCAGCAGCTTGAGAGCGACAGGGGCAGATACGCAGTATTTT. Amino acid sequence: CASSLRATGADTQYF.

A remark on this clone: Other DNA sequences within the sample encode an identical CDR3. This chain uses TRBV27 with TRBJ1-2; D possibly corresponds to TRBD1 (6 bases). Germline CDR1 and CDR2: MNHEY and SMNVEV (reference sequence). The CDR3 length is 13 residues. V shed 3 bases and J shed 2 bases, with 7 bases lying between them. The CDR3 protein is CASSFQGNYGYTF. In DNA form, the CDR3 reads TGTGCCAGCAGTTTCCAGGGGAACTATGGCTACACCTTC.